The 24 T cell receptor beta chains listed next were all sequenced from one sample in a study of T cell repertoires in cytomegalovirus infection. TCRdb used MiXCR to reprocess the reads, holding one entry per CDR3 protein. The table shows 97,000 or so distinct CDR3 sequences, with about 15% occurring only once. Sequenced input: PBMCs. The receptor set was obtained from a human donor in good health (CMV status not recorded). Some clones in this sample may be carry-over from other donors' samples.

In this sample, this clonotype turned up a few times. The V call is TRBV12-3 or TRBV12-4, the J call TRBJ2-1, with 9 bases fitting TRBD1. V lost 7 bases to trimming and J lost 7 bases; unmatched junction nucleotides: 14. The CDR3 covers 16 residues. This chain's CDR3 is CASNWGRDRAGNEQFF. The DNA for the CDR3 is TGTGCCAGCAATTGGGGCCGGGACAGGGCGGGAAATGAGCAGTTCTTC.

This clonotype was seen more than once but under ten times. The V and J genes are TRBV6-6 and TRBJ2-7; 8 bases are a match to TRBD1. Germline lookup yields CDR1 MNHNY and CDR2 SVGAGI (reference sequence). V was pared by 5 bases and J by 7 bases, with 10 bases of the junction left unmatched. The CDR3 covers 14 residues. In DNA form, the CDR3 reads TGTGCCAGCAGTACCGGACAGGGCCCCCAGGAGCAGTACTTC. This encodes CASSTGQGPQEQYF.

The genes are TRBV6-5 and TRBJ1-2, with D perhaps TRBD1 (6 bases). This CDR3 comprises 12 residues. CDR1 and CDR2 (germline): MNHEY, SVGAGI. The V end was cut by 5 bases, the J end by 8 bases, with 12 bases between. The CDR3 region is CASSKTGYGYTF. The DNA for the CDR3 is TGTGCCAGCAGTAAGACAGGCTACGGCTACACCTTC.

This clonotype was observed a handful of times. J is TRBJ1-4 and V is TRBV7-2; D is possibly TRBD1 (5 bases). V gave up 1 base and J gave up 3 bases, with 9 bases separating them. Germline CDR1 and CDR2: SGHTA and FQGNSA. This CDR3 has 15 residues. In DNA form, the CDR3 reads TGTGCCAGCAGCTTAGTAGGGGCAGCTAATGAAAAACTGTTTTTT. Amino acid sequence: CASSLVGAANEKLFF.

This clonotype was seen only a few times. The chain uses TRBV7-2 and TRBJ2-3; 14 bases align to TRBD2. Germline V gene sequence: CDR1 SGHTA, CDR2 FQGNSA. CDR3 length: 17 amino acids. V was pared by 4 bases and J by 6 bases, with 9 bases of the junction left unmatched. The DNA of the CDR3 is TGTGCCAGCAGCTCCTCTCGACTAGCGGGGGGGGGGGATACGCAGTATTTT. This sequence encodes CASSSSRLAGGGDTQYF. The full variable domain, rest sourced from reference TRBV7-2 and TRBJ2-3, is GAGVSQSPSNKVTEKGKDVELRCDPISGHTALYWYRQSLGQGLEFLIYFQGNSAPDKSGLPSDRFSAERTGGSVSTLTIQRTQQEDSAVYLCASSSSRLAGGGDTQYFGPGTRLTVL.

The CDR3 DNA follows: TGTGCCAGCAGCGGAAGGGACTGGGGGCGACGGAATGAGCAGTTCTTC. The encoded protein is CASSGRDWGRRNEQFF. This sequence joins TRBV7-9 and TRBJ2-1; tentatively, D is TRBD1 or TRBD2 (6 bases each). The V end lost 5 bases, the J end lost 7 bases, and 21 bases lay between the germline ends. The germline CDR1 and CDR2 sequences are SEHNR and FQNEAQ (reference sequence). The CDR3 length is 16 residues.

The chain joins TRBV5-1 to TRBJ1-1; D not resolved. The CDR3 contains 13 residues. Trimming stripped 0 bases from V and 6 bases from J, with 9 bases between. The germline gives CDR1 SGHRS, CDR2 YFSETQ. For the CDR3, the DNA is TGCGCCAGCAGCTTGGCCATGAGGGCTGAAGCTTTCTTT. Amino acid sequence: CASSLAMRAEAFF.

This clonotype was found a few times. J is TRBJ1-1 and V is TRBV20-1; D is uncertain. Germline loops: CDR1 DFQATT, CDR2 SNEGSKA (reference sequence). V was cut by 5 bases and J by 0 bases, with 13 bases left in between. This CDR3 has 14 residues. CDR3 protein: CSAHPGLMNTEAFF. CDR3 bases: TGCAGTGCTCATCCGGGTCTTATGAACACTGAAGCTTTCTTT.

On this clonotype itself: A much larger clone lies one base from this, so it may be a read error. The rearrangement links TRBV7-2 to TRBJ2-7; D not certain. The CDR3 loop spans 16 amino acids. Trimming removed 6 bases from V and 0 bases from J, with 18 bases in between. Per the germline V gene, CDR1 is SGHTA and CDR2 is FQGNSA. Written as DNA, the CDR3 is TGTGCCAGCAGGATGACCGGCACTTCGAGCTCCTACGAGCAGTACTTC. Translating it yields CASRMTGTSSSYEQYF.

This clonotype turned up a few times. The CDR3 bases are TGCAGTGCTAGAGATCTGAGAGCGGGGGATGGGGCTTTCTTT. As protein: CSARDLRAGDGAFF. The rearrangement uses TRBV20-1 and TRBJ1-1, with D possibly TRBD1 on 5 matching bases. The CDR3 sequence is 14 residues long. Trimming took off 0 bases at V and 11 bases at J, with 19 bases between the two ends. The germline CDR1 and CDR2 sequences are DFQATT and SNEGSKA (reference sequence).

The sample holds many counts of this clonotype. In nucleotides, the CDR3 is TGTGCCAGCAGCTTAGAGGTGGGCAGAGGGCCGAACACTGAAGCTTTCTTT. Encoded protein: CASSLEVGRGPNTEAFF. The V gene is TRBV7-9, the J gene TRBJ1-1; D is unresolved. The germline V gene encodes CDR1 SEHNR and CDR2 FQNEAQ (reference sequence). The CDR3 spans 17 residues. Trimming stripped 1 base from V and 1 base from J, with 16 bases between.

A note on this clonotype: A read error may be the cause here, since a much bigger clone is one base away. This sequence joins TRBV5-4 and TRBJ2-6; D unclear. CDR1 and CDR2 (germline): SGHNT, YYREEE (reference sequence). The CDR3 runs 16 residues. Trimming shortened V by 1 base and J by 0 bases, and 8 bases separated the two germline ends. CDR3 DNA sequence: TGTGCCAGCAGCTTGAGGGCTAGCTCTGGGGCCAACGTCCTGACTTTC. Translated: CASSLRASSGANVLTF. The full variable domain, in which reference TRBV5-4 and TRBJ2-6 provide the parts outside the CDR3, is ETGVTQSPTHLIKTRGQQVTLRCSSQSGHNTVSWYQQALGQGPQFIFQYYREEENGRGNFPPRFSGLQFPNYSSELNVNALELDDSALYLCASSLRASSGANVLTFGAGSRLTVL.

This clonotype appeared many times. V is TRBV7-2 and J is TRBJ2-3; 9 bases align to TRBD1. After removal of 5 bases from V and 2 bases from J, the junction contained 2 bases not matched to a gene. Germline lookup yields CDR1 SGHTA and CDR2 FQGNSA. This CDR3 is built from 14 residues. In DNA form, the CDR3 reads TGTGCCAGCAGCCGGGACAGGGTCACAGATACGCAGTATTTT. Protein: CASSRDRVTDTQYF.

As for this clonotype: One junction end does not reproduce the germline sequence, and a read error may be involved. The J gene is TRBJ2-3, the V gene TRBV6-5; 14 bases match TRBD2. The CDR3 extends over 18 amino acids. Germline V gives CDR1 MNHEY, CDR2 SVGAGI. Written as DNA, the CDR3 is TGTGCCAGCAGTCGACTAGCGGGGGGGCCTAGGAGAGCAGATACGCGGTATTTT. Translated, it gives CASSRLAGGPRRADTRYF.

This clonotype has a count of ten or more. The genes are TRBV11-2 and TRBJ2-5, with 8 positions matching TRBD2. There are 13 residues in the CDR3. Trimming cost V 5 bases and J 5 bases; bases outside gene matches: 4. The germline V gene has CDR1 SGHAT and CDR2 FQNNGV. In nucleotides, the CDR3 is TGTGCCAGCAGCCGGGGGGGCCGGGAGACCCAGTACTTC. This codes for CASSRGGRETQYF.

DNA of the CDR3: TGCAGCGTCCAAGGGGGGAACTATGGCTACACCTTC. Translation: CSVQGGNYGYTF. This chain joins TRBV29-1 and TRBJ1-2; perhaps TRBD1 as D (6 bases). The V gene's germline CDR1 is SQVTM and CDR2 ANQGSEA. The V end was cut by 6 bases, the J end by 2 bases, with 10 bases between. The CDR3 is 12 amino acids. Filled out from reference TRBV29-1 and TRBJ1-2, the complete variable domain reads SAVISQKPSRDICQRGTSLTIQCQVDSQVTMMFWYRQQPGQSLTLIATANQGSEATYESGFVIDKFPISRPNLTFSTLTVSNMSPEDSSIYLCSVQGGNYGYTFGSGTRLTVV.

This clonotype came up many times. CDR3 DNA: TGTGCCAGCTCTATCCAGGGGGGAAGCAATCAGCCCCAGCATTTT. Amino acids: CASSIQGGSNQPQHF. The chain couples TRBV7-2 to TRBJ1-5, with 7 bases aligning to TRBD1. Germline V CDR1 and CDR2: SGHTA, FQGNSA. The CDR3 is 15 residues long. V dropped 8 bases and J dropped 1; count of bases not matched to a gene: 8. The full variable domain, rest sourced from reference TRBV7-2 and TRBJ1-5, is GAGVSQSPSNKVTEKGKDVELRCDPISGHTALYWYRQSLGQGLEFLIYFQGNSAPDKSGLPSDRFSAERTGGSVSTLTIQRTQQEDSAVYLCASSIQGGSNQPQHFGDGTRLSIL.

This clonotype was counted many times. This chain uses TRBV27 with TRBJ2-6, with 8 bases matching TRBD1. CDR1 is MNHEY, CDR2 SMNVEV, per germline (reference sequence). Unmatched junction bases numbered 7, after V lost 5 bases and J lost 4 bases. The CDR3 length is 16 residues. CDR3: CASSPGTGRGANVLTF. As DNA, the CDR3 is TGTGCCAGCAGTCCGGGGACAGGTCGGGGGGCCAACGTCCTGACTTTC.

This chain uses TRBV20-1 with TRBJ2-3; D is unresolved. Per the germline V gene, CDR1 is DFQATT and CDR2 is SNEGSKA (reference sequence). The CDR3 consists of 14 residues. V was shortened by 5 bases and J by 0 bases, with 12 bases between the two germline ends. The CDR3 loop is CSAPDSRSTDTQYF. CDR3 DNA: TGCAGTGCTCCAGACTCACGTAGCACAGATACGCAGTATTTT.

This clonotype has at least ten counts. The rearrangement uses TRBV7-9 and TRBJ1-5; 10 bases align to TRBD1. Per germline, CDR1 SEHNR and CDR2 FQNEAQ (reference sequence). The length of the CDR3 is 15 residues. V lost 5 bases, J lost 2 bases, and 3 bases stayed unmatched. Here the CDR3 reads CASSPGTGGNQPQHF. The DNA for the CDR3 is TGTGCCAGCAGCCCCGGGACAGGGGGCAATCAGCCCCAGCATTTT.

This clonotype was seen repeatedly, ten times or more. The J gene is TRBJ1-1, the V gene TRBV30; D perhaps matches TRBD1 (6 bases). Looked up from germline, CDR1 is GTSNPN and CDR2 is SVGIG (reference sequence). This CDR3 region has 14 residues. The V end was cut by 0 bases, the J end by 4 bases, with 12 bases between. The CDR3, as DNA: TGTGCCTGGAGTGTCCTCCCAGGGGCCACTGAAGCTTTCTTT. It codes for CAWSVLPGATEAFF.

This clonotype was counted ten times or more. The CDR3 nucleotides read TGTGCCAGCAGCCCAGACCGGGAAAAACTGTTTTTT. This gives the protein CASSPDREKLFF. This sequence joins TRBV7-2 and TRBJ1-4; no clear D gene. The CDR3 is 12 amino acids. The V end lost 5 bases, the J end lost 8 bases, and 9 bases lay between the germline ends. CDR1 SGHTA and CDR2 FQGNSA come from the germline V gene.

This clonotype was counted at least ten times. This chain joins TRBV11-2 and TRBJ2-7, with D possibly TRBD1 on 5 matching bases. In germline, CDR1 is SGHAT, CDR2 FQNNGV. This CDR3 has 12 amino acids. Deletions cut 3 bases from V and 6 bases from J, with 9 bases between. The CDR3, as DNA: TGTGCCAGCAGCTTGTCCAGGGCCGAGCAGTACTTC. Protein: CASSLSRAEQYF.

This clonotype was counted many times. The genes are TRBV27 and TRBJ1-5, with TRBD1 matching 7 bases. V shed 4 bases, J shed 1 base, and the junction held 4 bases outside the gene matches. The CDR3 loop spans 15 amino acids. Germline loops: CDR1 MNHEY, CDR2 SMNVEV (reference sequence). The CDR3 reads CASSSGQVSNQPQHF. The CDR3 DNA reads TGTGCCAGCAGTTCCGGACAGGTCAGCAATCAGCCCCAGCATTTT.